Listed below are T cell receptor beta chains from one sample, sequenced in a study of blood T cell repertoires in COVID-19. Profiling relied on immunoSEQ multiplex PCR, and the TCRdb table lists in-frame clones only, not all of them. Among some 150,000 clones listed, roughly 90% were seen once. The sequencing input was PBMCs or T cells enriched from blood (not recorded which). These receptors were collected from a woman aged 18-30 years who had recovered from COVID-19. Each CDR3 is given with its conserved first and last residue. The D gene is left open where the match is weak. Size tells how often a clone was seen (once, few, many) or the class of an expanded clone, and some rows leave it out.

J gene: TRBJ2-7
clone size: once
V gene: TRBV6-2/TRBV6-3
D gene: TRBD2
CDR3 protein: CASSYELAGAYEQYF
CDR3 DNA: TGTGCCAGCAGTTACGAACTAGCGGGAGCCTACGAGCAGTACTTC

J gene: TRBJ1-3
clone size: .
V gene: TRBV5-1
D gene: TRBD1
CDR3 protein: CASSRDSGAGNTIYF
CDR3 DNA: TGCGCCAGCAGCCGGGACAGTGGGGCTGGAAACACCATATATTTT

J gene: TRBJ2-2
clone size: .
V gene: TRBV18
D gene: TRBD2
CDR3 protein: CASSQLGLAGGPELFF
CDR3 DNA: TGTGCCAGCTCGCAATTGGGACTAGCGGGAGGTCCCGAGCTGTTTTTT

J gene: TRBJ1-1
clone size: once
V gene: TRBV2
D gene: TRBD1
CDR3 protein: CASRDSTGGMNTEAFF
CDR3 DNA: TGTGCCAGCAGGGATTCGACAGGGGGAATGAACACTGAAGCTTTCTTT

J gene: TRBJ1-6
clone size: .
V gene: TRBV28
D gene: .
CDR3 protein: CASGWLPLHF
CDR3 DNA: TGTGCCTCCGGGTGGTTACCCCTCCACTTT

J gene: TRBJ2-3
clone size: .
V gene: TRBV25-1
D gene: .
CDR3 protein: CASSEGGTGSLWADTQYF
CDR3 DNA: TGTGCCAGCAGTGAAGGAGGCACAGGGTCCCTTTGGGCAGATACGCAGTATTTT

J gene: TRBJ2-1
clone size: .
V gene: TRBV12-3/TRBV12-4
D gene: .
CDR3 protein: CASSFGPNNEQFF
CDR3 DNA: TGTGCCAGCAGTTTCGGTCCTAACAATGAGCAGTTCTTC

J gene: TRBJ1-2
clone size: .
V gene: TRBV28
D gene: .
CDR3 protein: CASGATERGYTF
CDR3 DNA: TGTGCCAGCGGTGCCACCGAGCGTGGCTACACCTTC

J gene: TRBJ2-7
clone size: once
V gene: TRBV5-1
D gene: TRBD2
CDR3 protein: CASSSTSGSPYEQYF
CDR3 DNA: TGCGCCAGCAGCTCGACTAGCGGGAGTCCCTACGAGCAGTACTTC

J gene: TRBJ2-7
clone size: .
V gene: TRBV4-3
D gene: TRBD2
CDR3 protein: CASSTRLAGEQYF
CDR3 DNA: TGCGCCAGCAGCACCCGACTAGCGGGCGAGCAGTACTTC

J gene: TRBJ1-2
clone size: .
V gene: TRBV3-1/TRBV3-2
D gene: .
CDR3 protein: CASRQTRRPPDYGYTF
CDR3 DNA: TGTGCCAGCAGACAAACCCGGAGGCCGCCCGACTATGGCTACACCTTC

J gene: TRBJ1-5
clone size: .
V gene: TRBV19
D gene: TRBD1
CDR3 protein: CASSTLEISQGQGFKPQHF
CDR3 DNA: TGTGCCAGTAGCACCCTTGAAATATCTCAGGGACAGGGGTTTAAGCCCCAGCATTTT

J gene: TRBJ1-1
clone size: .
V gene: TRBV27
D gene: TRBD1
CDR3 protein: CASSSLRGRSGTEAFF
CDR3 DNA: TGTGCCAGCAGTTCTCTCAGGGGGCGGTCGGGCACTGAAGCTTTCTTT

J gene: TRBJ1-1
clone size: few
V gene: TRBV5-1
D gene: .
CDR3 protein: CASSLLTARGEAFF
CDR3 DNA: TGCGCCAGCAGCTTGTTGACCGCTCGAGGTGAAGCTTTCTTT

J gene: TRBJ2-3
clone size: .
V gene: TRBV28
D gene: .
CDR3 protein: CASSRGGASDTQYF
CDR3 DNA: TGTGCCAGCAGTCGAGGGGGGGCGTCAGATACGCAGTATTTT

J gene: TRBJ2-3
clone size: .
V gene: TRBV28
D gene: TRBD1
CDR3 protein: CASSYTTGGPAHTQYF
CDR3 DNA: TGTGCCAGCAGCTATACCACAGGGGGGCCGGCCCATACGCAGTATTTT

J gene: TRBJ2-1
clone size: .
V gene: TRBV2
D gene: TRBD2
CDR3 protein: CASSERLAGNYNEQFF
CDR3 DNA: TGTGCCAGCAGTGAACGGCTAGCGGGGAACTACAATGAGCAGTTCTTC

J gene: TRBJ2-3
clone size: .
V gene: TRBV5-1
D gene: TRBD2
CDR3 protein: CASSLGLAFTDTQYF
CDR3 DNA: TGCGCCAGCAGCCTGGGACTAGCCTTCACAGATACGCAGTATTTT

J gene: TRBJ2-1
clone size: .
V gene: TRBV7-6
D gene: TRBD1
CDR3 protein: CASGAGTGDNEQFF
CDR3 DNA: TGTGCCAGCGGGGCCGGGACAGGAGATAATGAGCAGTTCTTC

J gene: TRBJ2-2
clone size: .
V gene: TRBV4-1
D gene: .
CDR3 protein: CASSPTGPLINGELFF
CDR3 DNA: TGCGCCAGCAGCCCCACAGGGCCTCTTATTAACGGGGAGCTGTTTTTT

J gene: TRBJ1-4
clone size: once
V gene: TRBV19
D gene: .
CDR3 protein: CASSVRPQAAVKLFF
CDR3 DNA: TGTGCCAGTAGTGTCAGGCCCCAGGCCGCTGTAAAACTGTTTTTT

J gene: TRBJ2-2
clone size: .
V gene: TRBV27
D gene: TRBD2
CDR3 protein: CASSSVAGANTGELFF
CDR3 DNA: TGTGCCAGCAGTTCTGTAGCGGGAGCGAACACCGGGGAGCTGTTTTTT

J gene: TRBJ2-7
clone size: once
V gene: TRBV5-5
D gene: TRBD1
CDR3 protein: CASSFTGGEQYF
CDR3 DNA: TGTGCCAGCAGTTTCACAGGGGGCGAGCAGTACTTC

J gene: TRBJ2-7
clone size: .
V gene: TRBV11-2
D gene: .
CDR3 protein: CASSYQGREQYF
CDR3 DNA: TGTGCCAGCAGCTACCAGGGGCGCGAGCAGTACTTC

J gene: TRBJ2-5
clone size: .
V gene: TRBV6-2/TRBV6-3
D gene: .
CDR3 protein: CASSYGAGRRETQYF
CDR3 DNA: TGTGCCAGCAGTTACGGGGCGGGGAGACGGGAGACCCAGTACTTC

J gene: TRBJ1-6
clone size: few
V gene: TRBV12-5
D gene: .
CDR3 protein: CASGFPGNYYSPLHF
CDR3 DNA: TGTGCTAGTGGTTTTCCAGGGAATTACTATTCACCCCTCCACTTT

J gene: TRBJ1-2
clone size: once
V gene: TRBV12-3/TRBV12-4
D gene: .
CDR3 protein: CASSLARDYGYTF
CDR3 DNA: TGTGCCAGCAGTTTAGCACGGGACTATGGCTACACCTTC

J gene: TRBJ2-7
clone size: .
V gene: TRBV5-1
D gene: .
CDR3 protein: CASRAGLLSEQYF
CDR3 DNA: TGCGCCAGCCGAGCAGGGCTCCTCTCCGAGCAGTACTTC

J gene: TRBJ2-3
clone size: .
V gene: TRBV19
D gene: .
CDR3 protein: CASSARDSYLDTQYF
CDR3 DNA: TGTGCCAGTAGTGCCCGGGACTCTTACCTTGATACGCAGTATTTT

J gene: TRBJ2-5
clone size: .
V gene: TRBV27
D gene: .
CDR3 protein: CASSRKIQETQYF
CDR3 DNA: TGTGCCAGTAGCCGTAAGATTCAAGAGACCCAGTACTTC

J gene: TRBJ2-1
clone size: .
V gene: TRBV14
D gene: .
CDR3 protein: CASSRTRDRTYNEQFF
CDR3 DNA: TGTGCCAGCAGCCGGACCCGTGACAGGACCTACAATGAGCAGTTCTTC

J gene: TRBJ1-4
clone size: .
V gene: TRBV28
D gene: .
CDR3 protein: CASIRDTSNEKLFF
CDR3 DNA: TGTGCCAGCATTCGGGACACCTCTAATGAAAAACTGTTTTTT

J gene: TRBJ2-2
clone size: .
V gene: TRBV18
D gene: .
CDR3 protein: CASSRTTGELFF
CDR3 DNA: TGTGCCAGCTCACGGACTACCGGGGAGCTGTTTTTT

J gene: TRBJ2-3
clone size: .
V gene: TRBV7-8
D gene: TRBD2
CDR3 protein: CASSFTSVGGTDTQYF
CDR3 DNA: TGTGCCAGCAGCTTCACTAGCGTTGGAGGCACAGATACGCAGTATTTT

J gene: TRBJ2-7
clone size: .
V gene: TRBV29-1
D gene: .
CDR3 protein: CSVTSDYYEQYF
CDR3 DNA: TGCAGCGTGACGAGTGACTACTACGAGCAGTACTTC

J gene: TRBJ2-7
clone size: .
V gene: TRBV28
D gene: TRBD2
CDR3 protein: CASVPGTSGYEQYF
CDR3 DNA: TGTGCCAGCGTGCCCGGGACTAGCGGATACGAGCAGTACTTC

J gene: TRBJ1-6
clone size: .
V gene: TRBV27
D gene: TRBD1
CDR3 protein: CASRPGQGPSPLHF
CDR3 DNA: TGTGCCAGCAGACCGGGACAGGGGCCTTCACCCCTCCACTTT

J gene: TRBJ1-2
clone size: .
V gene: TRBV6-5
D gene: .
CDR3 protein: CASRATGGDGYTF
CDR3 DNA: TGTGCCAGCCGGGCCACCGGAGGCGATGGCTACACCTTC

J gene: TRBJ2-5
clone size: .
V gene: TRBV2
D gene: TRBD1
CDR3 protein: CASSAQGVGETQYF
CDR3 DNA: TGTGCCAGCAGCGCACAGGGGGTAGGGGAGACCCAGTACTTC

J gene: TRBJ1-2
clone size: .
V gene: TRBV6-4
D gene: TRBD1
CDR3 protein: CASSDSTGGGGGYTF
CDR3 DNA: TGTGCCAGCAGTGACTCTACAGGGGGAGGTGGTGGCTACACCTTC

J gene: TRBJ2-2
clone size: .
V gene: TRBV13
D gene: TRBD2
CDR3 protein: CASSFGLAGAGELFF
CDR3 DNA: TGTGCCAGCAGCTTCGGACTAGCGGGGGCCGGGGAGCTGTTTTTT

J gene: TRBJ2-2
clone size: few
V gene: TRBV7-9
D gene: TRBD2
CDR3 protein: CASSLAASGDTGELFF
CDR3 DNA: TGTGCCAGCAGCTTAGCGGCTAGCGGGGACACCGGGGAGCTGTTTTTT

J gene: TRBJ2-7
clone size: .
V gene: TRBV24-1
D gene: TRBD2
CDR3 protein: CATSDPRGGNYEQYF
CDR3 DNA: TGTGCCACCAGTGACCCGAGGGGAGGGAACTACGAGCAGTACTTC

J gene: TRBJ1-2
clone size: once
V gene: TRBV27
D gene: .
CDR3 protein: CATQTGSYGYTF
CDR3 DNA: TGTGCCACCCAGACTGGGAGCTATGGCTACACCTTC

J gene: TRBJ1-1
clone size: few
V gene: TRBV5-1
D gene: .
CDR3 protein: CASSNVWGNTEAFF
CDR3 DNA: TGCGCCAGCAGCAACGTATGGGGCAACACTGAAGCTTTCTTT

J gene: TRBJ2-1
clone size: .
V gene: TRBV7-8
D gene: .
CDR3 protein: CASSSVGVLGGNEQFF
CDR3 DNA: TGTGCCAGCAGCTCCGTCGGGGTGCTGGGGGGCAATGAGCAGTTCTTC

J gene: TRBJ2-7
clone size: once
V gene: TRBV3-1/TRBV3-2
D gene: .
CDR3 protein: CASSQEGGYSGQYF
CDR3 DNA: TGTGCCAGCAGCCAAGAAGGGGGTTATAGTGGGCAGTACTTC

J gene: TRBJ1-1
clone size: .
V gene: TRBV5-1
D gene: TRBD1
CDR3 protein: CASSLGGQGNTEAFF
CDR3 DNA: TGCGCCAGCAGCTTGGGGGGACAGGGGAACACTGAAGCTTTCTTT

J gene: TRBJ1-1
clone size: .
V gene: TRBV3-1/TRBV3-2
D gene: .
CDR3 protein: CASSQGMGAGDTEAFF
CDR3 DNA: TGTGCCAGCAGCCAAGGGATGGGGGCAGGAGACACTGAAGCTTTCTTT

J gene: TRBJ2-7
clone size: many
V gene: TRBV4-3
D gene: TRBD1
CDR3 protein: CASKGALYEQYF
CDR3 DNA: TGCGCCAGCAAGGGGGCCCTCTACGAGCAGTACTTC

J gene: TRBJ2-1
clone size: .
V gene: TRBV2
D gene: TRBD2
CDR3 protein: CASSDRLANEQFF
CDR3 DNA: TGTGCCAGCAGTGATAGACTAGCGAATGAGCAGTTCTTC

J gene: TRBJ2-7
clone size: .
V gene: TRBV7-2
D gene: .
CDR3 protein: CASSTGHPYEQYF
CDR3 DNA: TGTGCCAGCAGCACGGGACACCCCTACGAGCAGTACTTC

J gene: TRBJ2-1
clone size: once
V gene: TRBV2
D gene: TRBD1
CDR3 protein: CAITGDVYNEQFF
CDR3 DNA: TGTGCCATTACAGGGGACGTCTACAATGAGCAGTTCTTC

J gene: TRBJ2-7
clone size: .
V gene: TRBV3-1/TRBV3-2
D gene: .
CDR3 protein: CASSLKPTGYEQYF
CDR3 DNA: TGTGCCAGCAGCCTTAAACCGACAGGCTACGAGCAGTACTTC

J gene: TRBJ2-3
clone size: .
V gene: TRBV7-6
D gene: TRBD2
CDR3 protein: CASSLSGRASADTQYF
CDR3 DNA: TGTGCCAGCAGCTTAAGCGGGAGGGCCTCGGCAGATACGCAGTATTTT

J gene: TRBJ2-5
clone size: .
V gene: TRBV7-3
D gene: TRBD2
CDR3 protein: CASSLASGRLGETQYF
CDR3 DNA: TGTGCCAGCAGCTTGGCTAGCGGGAGGCTCGGAGAGACCCAGTACTTC

J gene: TRBJ1-2
clone size: .
V gene: TRBV27
D gene: .
CDR3 protein: CASSLSENPGQGYTF
CDR3 DNA: TGTGCCAGCAGTTTATCCGAGAACCCAGGGCAGGGCTACACCTTC